Below, one T cell receptor (beta chain) is given with its context. Antigen unknown. One end of the junction fails to match germline, which may point to a read error. This sample was included in a study of T cell responses to AZD1222 COVID-19 vaccine. Study-level background: The analysis combined second doses at about 4 or about 12 weeks.

The CDR3 length is 14 residues. Per germline, CDR1 SEHNR and CDR2 FQNEAQ (reference sequence). The repertoire was sequenced with immunoSEQ multiplex PCR; TCRdb's copy has only in-frame clones and lacks some. The sample has about 150,000 clones, about 87% seen once. Study-wide results and caveats: Nearly half of the spike-specific TCRs reportedly recognize variant regions that carry no mutations. Increases in Spike-specific TCR breadth and depth were seen after two AZD1222 doses.

The chain has TRBV7-9 and TRBJ2-2; 7 bases match TRBD2. This TCR derives from an adult in good health. Material: peripheral blood, obtained on day 0 of AZD1222 vaccination. CDR3 region: CASSIAGNTGELFF. In DNA form, the CDR3 reads TGTGCCAGCAGCATAGCGGGGAACACCGGGGAGCTGTTTTTT.